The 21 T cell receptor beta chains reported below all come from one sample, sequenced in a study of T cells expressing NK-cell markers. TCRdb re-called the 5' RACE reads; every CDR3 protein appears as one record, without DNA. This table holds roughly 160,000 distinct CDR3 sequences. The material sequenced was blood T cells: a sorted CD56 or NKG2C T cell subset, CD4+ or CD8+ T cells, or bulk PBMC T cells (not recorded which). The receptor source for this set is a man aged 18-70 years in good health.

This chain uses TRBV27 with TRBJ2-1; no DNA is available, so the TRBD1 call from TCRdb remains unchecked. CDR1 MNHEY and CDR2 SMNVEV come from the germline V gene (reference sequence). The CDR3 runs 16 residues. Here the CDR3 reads CASSLSYRGLEDEQFF.

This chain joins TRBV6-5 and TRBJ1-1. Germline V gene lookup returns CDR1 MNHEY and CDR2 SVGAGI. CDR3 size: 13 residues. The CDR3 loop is CASSYEGLTEAFF.

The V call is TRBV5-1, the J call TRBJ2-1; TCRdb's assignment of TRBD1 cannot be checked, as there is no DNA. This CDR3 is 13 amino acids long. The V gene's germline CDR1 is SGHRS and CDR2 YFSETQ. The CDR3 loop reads CASSSGTDNEQFF.

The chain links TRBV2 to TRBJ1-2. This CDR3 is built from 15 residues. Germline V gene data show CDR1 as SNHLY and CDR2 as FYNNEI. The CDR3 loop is CASSESSLYNYGYTF. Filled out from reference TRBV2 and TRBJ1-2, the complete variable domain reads EPEVTQTPSHQVTQMGQEVILRCVPISNHLYFYWYRQILGQKVEFLVSFYNNEISEKSEIFDDQFSVERPDGSNFTLKIRSTKLEDSAMYFCASSESSLYNYGYTFGSGTRLTVV.

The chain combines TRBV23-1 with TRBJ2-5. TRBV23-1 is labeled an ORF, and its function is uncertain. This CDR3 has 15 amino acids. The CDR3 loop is CASSQMGRRVATQYF.

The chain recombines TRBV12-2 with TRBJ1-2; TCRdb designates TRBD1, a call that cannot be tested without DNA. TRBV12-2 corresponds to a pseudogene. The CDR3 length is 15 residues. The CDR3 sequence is CASRLPGQGNNGYTF.

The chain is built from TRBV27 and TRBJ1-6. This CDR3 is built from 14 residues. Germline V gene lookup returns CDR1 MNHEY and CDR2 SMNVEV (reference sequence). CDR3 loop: CASRARGGDSPLHF.

CDR3 residues: CASSVDWSGTEQETQYF. This chain connects TRBV9 to TRBJ2-5; TCRdb gives TRBD1 as the D gene, but with no DNA this cannot be confirmed. CDR1 and CDR2 (germline): SGDLS, YYNGEE. This CDR3 has 17 amino acids.

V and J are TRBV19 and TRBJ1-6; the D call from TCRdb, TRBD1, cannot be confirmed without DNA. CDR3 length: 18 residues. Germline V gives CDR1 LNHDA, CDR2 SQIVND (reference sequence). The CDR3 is CASSIVLYQGRRNSPLHF.

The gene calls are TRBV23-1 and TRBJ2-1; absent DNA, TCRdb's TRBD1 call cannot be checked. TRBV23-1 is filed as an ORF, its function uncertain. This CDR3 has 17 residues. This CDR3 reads CASSHSCKTGTLHEQFF.

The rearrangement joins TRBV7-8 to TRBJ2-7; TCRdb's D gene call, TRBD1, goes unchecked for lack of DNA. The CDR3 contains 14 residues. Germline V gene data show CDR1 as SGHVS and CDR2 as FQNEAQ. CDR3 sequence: CASSMTGVGYEQYF.

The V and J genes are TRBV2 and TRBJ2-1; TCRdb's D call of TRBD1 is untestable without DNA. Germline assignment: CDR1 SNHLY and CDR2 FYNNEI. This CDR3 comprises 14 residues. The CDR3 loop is CARTGEPTYNEQFF.

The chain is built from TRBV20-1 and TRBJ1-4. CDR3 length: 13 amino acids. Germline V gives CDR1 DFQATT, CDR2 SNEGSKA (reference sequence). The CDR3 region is CSARDRFNEKLFF.

The CDR3 loop is CASSTSGDNNEQFF. The chain links TRBV7-6 to TRBJ2-1. The V gene's germline CDR1 is SGHVS and CDR2 FNYEAQ. The CDR3 loop spans 14 amino acids. The entire variable domain, with the rest obtained from reference TRBV7-6 and TRBJ2-1, is as follows: GAGVSQSPRYKVTKRGQDVALRCDPISGHVSLYWYRQALGQGPEFLTYFNYEAQQDKSGLPNDRFSAERPEGSISTLTIQRTEQRDSAMYRCASSTSGDNNEQFFGPGTRLTVL.

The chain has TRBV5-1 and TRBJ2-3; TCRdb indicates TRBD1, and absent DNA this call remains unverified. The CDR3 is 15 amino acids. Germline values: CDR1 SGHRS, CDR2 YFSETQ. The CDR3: CASSPLKGGADTQYF. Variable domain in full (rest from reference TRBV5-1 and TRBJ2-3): KAGVTQTPRYLIKTRGQQVTLSCSPISGHRSVSWYQQTPGQGLQFLFEYFSETQRNKGNFPGRFSGRQFSNSRSEMNVSTLELGDSALYLCASSPLKGGADTQYFGPGTRLTVL.

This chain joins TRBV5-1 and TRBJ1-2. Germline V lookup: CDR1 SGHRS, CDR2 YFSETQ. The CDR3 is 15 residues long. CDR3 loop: CASSSVTAANYGYTF.

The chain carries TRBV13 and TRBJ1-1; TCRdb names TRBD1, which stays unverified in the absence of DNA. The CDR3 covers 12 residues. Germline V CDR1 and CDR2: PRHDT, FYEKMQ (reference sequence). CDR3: CATITVGTEAFF.

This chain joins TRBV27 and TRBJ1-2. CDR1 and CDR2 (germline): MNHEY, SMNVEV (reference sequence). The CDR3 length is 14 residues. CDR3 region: CASSSWKVNYGYTF.

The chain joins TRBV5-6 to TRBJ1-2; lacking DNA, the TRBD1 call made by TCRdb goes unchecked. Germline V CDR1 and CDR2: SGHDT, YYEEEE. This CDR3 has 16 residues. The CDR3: CASSPQDSLPGDGYTF.

This CDR3 is CASSLNSGETGYNEQFF. V is TRBV7-3 and J is TRBJ2-1; TCRdb picks TRBD1, but there is no DNA to check that call. The CDR3 is 17 amino acids. Germline assignment: CDR1 SGHTA and CDR2 FQGTGA.

CDR3: CSAPGGQGRETQYF. The rearrangement uses TRBV20-1 and TRBJ2-5; TCRdb indicates TRBD1, and absent DNA this call remains unverified. The CDR3 sequence is 14 residues long. Germline assignment: CDR1 DFQATT and CDR2 SNEGSKA (reference sequence).